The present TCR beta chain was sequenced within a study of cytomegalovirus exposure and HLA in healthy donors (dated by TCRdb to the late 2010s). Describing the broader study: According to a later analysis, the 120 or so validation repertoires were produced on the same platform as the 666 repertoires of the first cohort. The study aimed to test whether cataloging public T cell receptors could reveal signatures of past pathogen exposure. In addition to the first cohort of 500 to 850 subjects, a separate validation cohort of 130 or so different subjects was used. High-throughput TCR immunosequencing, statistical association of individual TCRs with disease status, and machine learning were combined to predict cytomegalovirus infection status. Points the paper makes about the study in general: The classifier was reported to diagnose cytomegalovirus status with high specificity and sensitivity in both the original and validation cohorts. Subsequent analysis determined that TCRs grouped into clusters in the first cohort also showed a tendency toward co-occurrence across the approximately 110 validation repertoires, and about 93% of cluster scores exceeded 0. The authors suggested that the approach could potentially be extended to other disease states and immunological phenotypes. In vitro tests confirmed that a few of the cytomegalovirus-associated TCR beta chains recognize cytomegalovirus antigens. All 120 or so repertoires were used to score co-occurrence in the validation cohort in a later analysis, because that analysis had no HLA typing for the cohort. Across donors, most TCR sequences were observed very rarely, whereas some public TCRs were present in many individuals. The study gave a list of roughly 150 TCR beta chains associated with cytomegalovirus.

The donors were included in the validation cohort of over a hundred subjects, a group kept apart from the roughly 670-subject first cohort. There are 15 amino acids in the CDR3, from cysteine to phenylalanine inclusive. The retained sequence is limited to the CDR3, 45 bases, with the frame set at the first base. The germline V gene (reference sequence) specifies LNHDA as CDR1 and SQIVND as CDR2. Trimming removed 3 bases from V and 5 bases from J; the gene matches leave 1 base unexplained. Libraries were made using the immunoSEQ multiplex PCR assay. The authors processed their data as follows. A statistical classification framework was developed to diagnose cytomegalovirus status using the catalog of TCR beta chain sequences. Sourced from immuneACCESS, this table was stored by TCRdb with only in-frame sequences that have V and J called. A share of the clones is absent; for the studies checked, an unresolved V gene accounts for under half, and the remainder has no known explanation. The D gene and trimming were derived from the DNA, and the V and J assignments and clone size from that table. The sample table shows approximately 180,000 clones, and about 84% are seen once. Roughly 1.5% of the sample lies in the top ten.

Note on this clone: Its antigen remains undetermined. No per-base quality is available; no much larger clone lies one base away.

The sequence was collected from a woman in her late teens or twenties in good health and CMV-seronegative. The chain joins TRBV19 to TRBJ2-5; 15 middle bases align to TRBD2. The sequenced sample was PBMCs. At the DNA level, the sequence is TGTGCCAGTAGTATGGGACTAGCGGGGGGTGAGACCCAGTACTTC. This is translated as CASSMGLAGGETQYF. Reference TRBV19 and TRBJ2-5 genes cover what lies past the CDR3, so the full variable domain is DGGITQSPKYLFRKEGQNVTLSCEQNLNHDAMYWYRQDPGQGLRLIYYSQIVNDFQKGDIAEGYSVSREKKESFPLTVTSAQKNPTAFYLCASSMGLAGGETQYFGPGTRLLVL.